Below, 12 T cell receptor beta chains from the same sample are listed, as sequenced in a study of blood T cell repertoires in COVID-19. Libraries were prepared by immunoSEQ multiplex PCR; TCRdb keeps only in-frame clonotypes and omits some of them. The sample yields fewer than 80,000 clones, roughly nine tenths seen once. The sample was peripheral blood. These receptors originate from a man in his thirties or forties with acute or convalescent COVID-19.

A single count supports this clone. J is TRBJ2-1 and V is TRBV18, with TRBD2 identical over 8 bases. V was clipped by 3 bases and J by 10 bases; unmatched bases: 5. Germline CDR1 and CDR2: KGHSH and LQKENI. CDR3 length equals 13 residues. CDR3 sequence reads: CASSPGLDEEQFF. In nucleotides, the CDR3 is TGTGCCAGCTCACCGGGACTAGATGAGGAGCAGTTCTTC.

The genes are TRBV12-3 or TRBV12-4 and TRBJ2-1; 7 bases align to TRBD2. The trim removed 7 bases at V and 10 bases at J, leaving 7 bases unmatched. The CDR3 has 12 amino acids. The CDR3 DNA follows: TGTGCCAGCATCCTGCGGGGGAGCGAGCAGTTCTTC. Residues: CASILRGSEQFF.

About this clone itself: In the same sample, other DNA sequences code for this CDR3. CDR3 bases: TGCGCCAGCAGCTTCGGGGGGCGAACTGAAGCTTTCTTT. It encodes CASSFGGRTEAFF. The chain joins TRBV5-1 to TRBJ1-1, with a tentative D call TRBD1 (6 bases). Germline CDR1 SGHRS, CDR2 YFSETQ. Deletions cut 2 bases from V and 5 bases from J, with 10 bases between. The CDR3 sequence is 13 residues long.

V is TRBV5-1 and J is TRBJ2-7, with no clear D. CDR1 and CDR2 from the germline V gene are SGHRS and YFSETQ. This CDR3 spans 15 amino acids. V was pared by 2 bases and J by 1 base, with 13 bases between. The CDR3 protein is CASSFDRLVSYEQYF. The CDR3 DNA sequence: TGCGCCAGCAGCTTTGACCGACTCGTATCCTACGAGCAGTACTTC.

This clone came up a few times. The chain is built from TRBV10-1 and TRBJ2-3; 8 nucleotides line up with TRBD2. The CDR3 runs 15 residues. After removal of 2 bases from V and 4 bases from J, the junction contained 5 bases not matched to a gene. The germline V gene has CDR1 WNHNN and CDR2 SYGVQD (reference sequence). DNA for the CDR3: TGCGCCAGCAGTGAGGAACCGGGAGGGCCAGATACGCAGTATTTT. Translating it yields CASSEEPGGPDTQYF.

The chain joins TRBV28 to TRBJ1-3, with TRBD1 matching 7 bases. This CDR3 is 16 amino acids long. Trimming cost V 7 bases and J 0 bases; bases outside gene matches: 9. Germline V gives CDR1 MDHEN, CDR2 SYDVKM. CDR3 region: CASTRQGLRSGNTIYF. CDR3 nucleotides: TGTGCCAGCACTCGACAGGGCTTACGCTCTGGAAACACCATATATTTT.

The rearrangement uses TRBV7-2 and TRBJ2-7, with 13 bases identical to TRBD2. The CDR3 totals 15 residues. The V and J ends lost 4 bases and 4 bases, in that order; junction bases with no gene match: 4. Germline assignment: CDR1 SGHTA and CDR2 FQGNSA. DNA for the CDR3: TGTGCCAGCAGCTCCGGACTAGCGGGAGAGTACGAGCAGTACTTC. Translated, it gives CASSSGLAGEYEQYF.

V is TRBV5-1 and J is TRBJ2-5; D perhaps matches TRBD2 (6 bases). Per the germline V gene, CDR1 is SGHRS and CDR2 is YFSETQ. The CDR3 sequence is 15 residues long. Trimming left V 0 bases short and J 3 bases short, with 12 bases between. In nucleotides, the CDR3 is TGCGCCAGCAGCTTGGAGGCGGGACGGGAAGAGACCCAGTACTTC. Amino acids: CASSLEAGREETQYF.

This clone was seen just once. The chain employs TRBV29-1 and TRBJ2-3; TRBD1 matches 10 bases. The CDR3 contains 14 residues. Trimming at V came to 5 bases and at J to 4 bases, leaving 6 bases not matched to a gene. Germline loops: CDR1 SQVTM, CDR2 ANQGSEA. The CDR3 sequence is CSVSGTGAADTQYF. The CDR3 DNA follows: TGCAGCGTTTCCGGGACAGGGGCTGCAGATACGCAGTATTTT.

CDR3 residues: CASAKMLRQDTDTQYF. DNA of the CDR3: TGTGCCAGCGCCAAAATGTTGAGACAGGACACAGATACGCAGTATTTT. The rearrangement links TRBV5-6 to TRBJ2-3; D is possibly TRBD1 (6 bases). The V and J ends lost 7 bases and 2 bases respectively, with 20 bases between them. The CDR3 loop spans 16 amino acids. Germline CDR1 SGHDT, CDR2 YYEEEE.

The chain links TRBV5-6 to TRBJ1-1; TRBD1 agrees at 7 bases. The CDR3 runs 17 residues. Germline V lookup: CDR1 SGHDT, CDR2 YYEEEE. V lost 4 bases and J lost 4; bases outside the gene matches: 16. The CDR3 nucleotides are TGTGCCAGCAGCCCGGACCGGGACAGTGCATGGGGCACTGAAGCTTTCTTT. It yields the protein CASSPDRDSAWGTEAFF.

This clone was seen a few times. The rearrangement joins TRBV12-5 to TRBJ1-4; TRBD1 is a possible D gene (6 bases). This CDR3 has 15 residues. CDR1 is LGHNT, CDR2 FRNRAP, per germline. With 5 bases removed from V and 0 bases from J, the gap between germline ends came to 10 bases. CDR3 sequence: CASGPKGATNEKLFF. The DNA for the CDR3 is TGTGCTAGTGGTCCCAAGGGGGCAACTAATGAAAAACTGTTTTTT.